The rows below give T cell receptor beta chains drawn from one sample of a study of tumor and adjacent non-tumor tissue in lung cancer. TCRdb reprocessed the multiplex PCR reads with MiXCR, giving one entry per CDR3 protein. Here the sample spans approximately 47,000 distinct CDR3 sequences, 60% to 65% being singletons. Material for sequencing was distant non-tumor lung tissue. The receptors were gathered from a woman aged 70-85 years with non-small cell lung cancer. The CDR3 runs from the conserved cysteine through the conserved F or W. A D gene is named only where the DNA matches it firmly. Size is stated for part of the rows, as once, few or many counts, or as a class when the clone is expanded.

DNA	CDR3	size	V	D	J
TGTGCCAGCACTTACTCGATTGGGGAGGGGAAAGAGACCCAGTACTTC	CASTYSIGEGKETQYF	NA	TRBV6-5	TRBD2	TRBJ2-5
TGTGCCAGGAGTGAAGGATCGAATAATAACTATGGCTACACCTTC	CARSEGSNNNYGYTF	NA	TRBV6-1	NA	TRBJ1-2
TGTACCAGCAGTTGGGCAGGGGTAACCTACAATGAGCAGTTCTTC	CTSSWAGVTYNEQFF	NA	TRBV6-5	NA	TRBJ2-1
TGTGCCAGCACTGAAGGCGCGTGGAGTGAAGCTTTCTTT	CASTEGAWSEAFF	NA	TRBV6-1	NA	TRBJ1-1
TGCGCCAGCAGCCAAGAAGGGACGTATTACTGTGAGGCCAACGTCCTGACTTTC	CASSQEGTYYCEANVLTF	NA	TRBV4-1	NA	TRBJ2-6
TGTGCCAGCAGCTTAGCGGGCGACTTCGTGAGGTTCTTC	CASSLAGDFVRFF	NA	TRBV11-1	NA	TRBJ2-7
TGTGTCTCATTCGGGCATGGAATTACAGATACGCAGTATTTT	CVSFGHGITDTQYF	NA	TRBV10-3	NA	TRBJ2-3
TGTGCCAGCAGCTTGACCCCGGGGGGGCGCATCGGGGAGCTGTTTTTT	CASSLTPGGRIGELFF	few	TRBV13	TRBD2	TRBJ2-2
TGTGCCAGCAGCCAAACATCGGCGGCCGGGGAGCTGTCTTTT	CASSQTSAAGELSF	NA	TRBV12-3/TRBV12-4	NA	TRBJ2-2
TGTGCCAGCACCATTACAGCCTTCTCTGGGGCCAACGTCCTGACTTTC	CASTITAFSGANVLTF	NA	TRBV12-3/TRBV12-4	NA	TRBJ2-6
TGTGCCAGCAGTTATTCGAGGACTAGCGGTCATCAGTACTTC	CASSYSRTSGHQYF	many	TRBV6-5	TRBD2	TRBJ2-5
TGTGCCAGTGGTTTCCTACGGGACGGTACTAACTATGGCTACACCTTC	CASGFLRDGTNYGYTF	NA	TRBV6-5	NA	TRBJ1-2
TGTGCCAGCAGTTTGGGGCAAGACGGCAGTCAGCCCCAGCATTTT	CASSLGQDGSQPQHF	NA	TRBV28	NA	TRBJ1-5
TGCAGCGTACAAACCCAGCGCGGTACATCCGGGCAGTACTTC	CSVQTQRGTSGQYF	NA	TRBV29-1	NA	TRBJ2-7
TGCAGTGTTAGTCCTCGGACAGGAGTGAACACTGAAGTTTTCTTT	CSVSPRTGVNTEVFF	NA	TRBV20-1	TRBD1	TRBJ1-1
TGCAGTGCTATTCTAGCGGGAGAATACTACGAGCAGTACTTC	CSAILAGEYYEQYF	once	TRBV20-1	TRBD2	TRBJ2-7
TGTGCCACCAGTGACACATCCACAGGATCGACCTACGAGCAGTGCTTC	CATSDTSTGSTYEQCF	NA	TRBV24-1	NA	TRBJ2-7
TGCAGCGTTGAGGATGACAAAGCTAACTATGGCCACACCTTC	CSVEDDKANYGHTF	NA	TRBV29-1	NA	TRBJ1-2
TGTGCCGTCAGAGAGTCGGGACTGGGTGAGCAGTTCTTC	CAVRESGLGEQFF	NA	TRBV10-3	NA	TRBJ2-1
TGCGCCAACTCGAATCCGGGACAAGGGGTAAACATTCAGTACTTC	CANSNPGQGVNIQYF	NA	TRBV28	NA	TRBJ2-4
TGTGCCAGCAGCGCGGGACCCGTCTGTGAGCAGTCCTTC	CASSAGPVCEQSF	NA	TRBV11-1	NA	TRBJ2-1
TGTGCCAACAGCTTCGGCAATCTAGGAGAGACCCAGTACTTC	CANSFGNLGETQYF	NA	TRBV5-4	NA	TRBJ2-5
TGTGCCTGGAGTAAACAGGGGAGCTTCCAAGAGACCCAGTACTTC	CAWSKQGSFQETQYF	few	TRBV30	TRBD1	TRBJ2-5
TGTGCCAGCAGTCGGTGGGCGCTAACTAGCACAGATACGCAGTATTTT	CASSRWALTSTDTQYF	many	TRBV5-6	NA	TRBJ2-3
TGCACCATCACCCCCCAGCCAGGGGGCTACGAGCAGTACTTC	CTITPQPGGYEQYF	once	TRBV29-1	TRBD1	TRBJ2-7
TGCAGCGTTCGTCCCGGGACAGGGAACGAGCAGTACTTC	CSVRPGTGNEQYF	many	TRBV29-1	TRBD1	TRBJ2-7
TGTGCCAGCACCTTCGGACTAGACGGGCAGTACTTC	CASTFGLDGQYF	NA	TRBV7-9	TRBD2	TRBJ2-7
TGCAGCGTCCTCCACCGGGACTCACCCTCCTTCGACTGGGGCTACACCTTC	CSVLHRDSPSFDWGYTF	medium-sized	TRBV29-1	NA	TRBJ1-2
TGTGCCAACAGCCCTGGACTGAAGAACACCGGGGAGCTGTTTTTT	CANSPGLKNTGELFF	NA	TRBV12-3/TRBV12-4	NA	TRBJ2-2
TGTGCCAGCAGCCAAACCCCGGGGCCCAATCAGCCCCAGCATTTT	CASSQTPGPNQPQHF	few	TRBV7-8	NA	TRBJ1-5
TGTGCCAGTAGCTACCCCGAAGGTAGCGGCCGGCAGTACTTC	CASSYPEGSGRQYF	NA	TRBV6-2/TRBV6-3	NA	TRBJ2-7
TGTGCCAGCTCACCATTGACAGCCCGTGTTGATAGTTTGGGCCTGAGCTCCTACGAGCAGTACTTC	CASSPLTARVDSLGLSSYEQYF	once	TRBV18	NA	TRBJ2-7
TGTACCGGCAGCTTAGCGCTCGGGGGTTCGCACACCGGGGAGCTGTTTTTT	CTGSLALGGSHTGELFF	NA	TRBV11-1	NA	TRBJ2-2
TGTGCCAGCAGCAAACGCCCAGACAATGAGCAGTTCTTC	CASSKRPDNEQFF	NA	TRBV9	NA	TRBJ2-1
TGTGCCAGCAGCGCATCGCAGGCATTAAACACCATATATTTT	CASSASQALNTIYF	NA	TRBV11-2	NA	TRBJ1-3
TGTACCAGCAGTTACCTCGGCATGAACTGCGAGCAGTACTTC	CTSSYLGMNCEQYF	NA	TRBV6-5	NA	TRBJ2-7
TGCAGCGTCGAGTCCGGTTTTATCTACAATGCGCAGTTCTTC	CSVESGFIYNAQFF	NA	TRBV29-1	NA	TRBJ2-1
TGTGCAAGCAGTTATGGGGTGATCAGCTACAATGAGCAGTTCTTC	CASSYGVISYNEQFF	NA	TRBV6-5	NA	TRBJ2-1
TGTGCCAGCAGCTCCAGTTGGGGCGTGAGAGCCACTATTCCTCAGTTCTTC	CASSSSWGVRATIPQFF	NA	TRBV12-3/TRBV12-4	NA	TRBJ2-1
TGTGCGAGCAGTTCTCCAACCGAGACAGGGGTCTACGAGCAGTACTTC	CASSSPTETGVYEQYF	NA	TRBV12-3/TRBV12-4	TRBD1	TRBJ2-7
TGTGCCAGCAGCCAAGACGGGCTAGCGGGCTACAATGAGCAGTTCTTC	CASSQDGLAGYNEQFF	medium-sized	TRBV4-2	TRBD2	TRBJ2-1
TGCAGTGCTAGTGGGGGGATGGGGGTGGATACGCAGTATTTT	CSASGGMGVDTQYF	many	TRBV20-1	NA	TRBJ2-3
TGTGCCAGCAGCTCACGACGGATTCAAGAGACCCAGTACTTC	CASSSRRIQETQYF	many	TRBV7-8	NA	TRBJ2-5
TGTGCCAGCAGTTACCCCAATCCGGGGCTAGCAAGCACCGGGGAGCTGTTTTTT	CASSYPNPGLASTGELFF	NA	TRBV6-2/TRBV6-3	NA	TRBJ2-2
TGTGCCAGCAGCTCGACAAGAGGGGGGGGCGCAGGTCAGCCCCAGCATTTT	CASSSTRGGGAGQPQHF	few	TRBV7-9	NA	TRBJ1-5
TGTGCCAGCAGCCACCAGTGTGATTTCTACGAGCAGTACTTC	CASSHQCDFYEQYF	NA	TRBV4-2	NA	TRBJ2-7
TGTGCCAGCAGCGCCCGAGGGGGGAACTATGGCTACACCTTC	CASSARGGNYGYTF	few	TRBV9	NA	TRBJ1-2
TGTGCCAGCAGTTTGGCAGGGTCGAACACCGGGGAGCTGTTTTTT	CASSLAGSNTGELFF	medium-sized	TRBV6-2/TRBV6-3	NA	TRBJ2-2
TGCAGTGCTAGAGATACAGGGCCAGATACGCAGTATTTT	CSARDTGPDTQYF	many	TRBV20-1	NA	TRBJ2-3
TGCGACAGTAGCCAAGATTCGAACTACAATGAGCAGTTCTTC	CDSSQDSNYNEQFF	NA	TRBV4-1	NA	TRBJ2-1
TGTGCCAGCAGATCCGGGACAGGGGTGTTAAACTATGGCTACACCTTT	CASRSGTGVLNYGYTF	NA	TRBV6-5	TRBD1	TRBJ1-2